The present T cell receptor (beta chain) was sequenced within a study of cytomegalovirus exposure and HLA in healthy donors. The CDR3 is made up of 15 amino acids. Per the germline V gene, CDR1 is SGHVS and CDR2 is FNYEAQ. The germline V and J ends were trimmed by 1 base and 6 bases, with 15 bases remaining between them. The primer mix had 60 Vbeta and 13 Jbeta primers. Sequencing was performed with immunoSEQ multiplex PCR; in TCRdb, only in-frame clones are kept and a portion is missing. This table holds about 160,000 clones, approximately 85% found once. Material: PBMCs. The receptor was derived from a man in his late teens or twenties in good health and CMV-seropositive. This rearrangement joins TRBV7-6 to TRBJ1-1; possibly TRBD1 for D (6 bases). Here the CDR3 DNA reads TGTGCCAGCAGCTTAGTCCACAGGGCCGGGGCTGAAGCTTTCTTT. It specifies CASSLVHRAGAEAFF.